This TCR beta chain was documented in a study of cytomegalovirus exposure and HLA in healthy donors. Study context: A later analysis reported the 100 to 150 validation repertoires used the same platform as the roughly 700 first-cohort repertoires. Study-level findings and limits: Cytomegalovirus-associated TCR beta chains were listed, numbering roughly 150. Most TCR sequences were seen very rarely across donors, but some public TCRs occurred in many.

The assay was immunoSEQ multiplex PCR, and TCRdb's table has in-frame clones only and misses some. The repertoire consists of about 110,000 clones, with about 92% occurring once and the leading ten covering over 1.5%. This CDR3 spans 16 amino acids. The germline gives CDR1 SEHNR, CDR2 FQNEAQ (reference sequence). Trimming cost V 4 bases and J 7 bases; bases outside gene matches: 15. The study drew the donors from its approximately 120-subject validation cohort, separate from the roughly 670-subject first cohort. This clone has a single count. The antigen is undetermined. The sequenced sample was PBMCs. This receptor was obtained from a woman under 30 in good health and CMV-seronegative. The chain is built from TRBV7-9 and TRBJ2-7; TRBD2 matches at 8 bases. CDR3 coding DNA: TGTGCCAGCAGCTCCCCCTGGACTAGCTCGCCTCGAGAGCAGTACTTC. This sequence encodes CASSSPWTSSPREQYF.